Listed below are T cell receptor beta chains from one sample, sequenced in a study of OX40 agonist ivuxolimab in advanced cancers. Sequencing used immunoSEQ multiplex PCR; TCRdb keeps in-frame clones, though not all of them. The table has 65,000 to 85,000 clones, roughly nine tenths seen once. Sequenced material: CD4+ or CD8+ T cells sorted from blood, taken in a trial of the OX40 agonist ivuxolimab. These receptors were obtained from an adult with an advanced solid tumor such as melanoma, head and neck, liver or kidney cancer. The CDR3 runs from the conserved cysteine through the conserved F or W. The order of the fields is clone size, J gene, V gene, D gene, CDR3 DNA, CDR3 protein. The D gene is left open where the match is weak. The listing skips clone size in some rows; elsewhere it reads once, few, many or a size class.

NA,TRBJ2-7,TRBV29-1,NA,TGCAGCGTTGAAGATCCCGGGGCCCCCTACGAGCAGTACTTC,CSVEDPGAPYEQYF
NA,TRBJ1-1,TRBV7-9,NA,TGTGCCAGCAGCTTGGGACAGAACACTGAAGCTTTCTTT,CASSLGQNTEAFF
NA,TRBJ1-5,TRBV5-6,NA,TGTGCCAGCACCAGAGGGGGGGGGTACGGCAATCAGCCCCAGCATTTT,CASTRGGGYGNQPQHF
NA,TRBJ2-7,TRBV6-6,TRBD2,TGTGCCAGCAGTTACGGACTAGCGGGAGGTTACGAGCAGTACTTC,CASSYGLAGGYEQYF
NA,TRBJ2-7,TRBV10-3,NA,TGTGCCATCAGTGAGTCAAGGCAGACCTACGAGCAGTACTTC,CAISESRQTYEQYF
NA,TRBJ2-1,TRBV19,TRBD2,TGTGCCAGTAGTATTCGCGGGAGAGGCGATGAGCAGTTCTTC,CASSIRGRGDEQFF
NA,TRBJ1-4,TRBV6-1,TRBD1,TGTGCCAGCAGACCACAGGGGACTAATGAAAAACTGTTTTTT,CASRPQGTNEKLFF
NA,TRBJ2-7,TRBV11-2,NA,TGTGCCAGCAGCTTCGGGCCGTACGAGCAGTACTTC,CASSFGPYEQYF
NA,TRBJ1-1,TRBV10-3,NA,TGTGCCAGCTGGGGGCAGGGGTTGTACACTGAAGCTTTCTTT,CASWGQGLYTEAFF
NA,TRBJ1-1,TRBV5-6,NA,TGTGCCAGCAGCTTAGGGGGGCGGAACACTGAAGCTTTCTTT,CASSLGGRNTEAFF
few,TRBJ1-6,TRBV28,NA,TGTGCCAGCAGTAATAATTCACCCCTCCACTTT,CASSNNSPLHF
NA,TRBJ2-3,TRBV7-2,NA,TGTGCCAGCAGCTTCAGGCTAGCGCTGAATACGCAGTATTTT,CASSFRLALNTQYF
NA,TRBJ1-5,TRBV11-2,NA,TGTGCCAGCAGCTTAGTTCAGGATCAGCCCCAGCATTTT,CASSLVQDQPQHF
few,TRBJ2-7,TRBV4-1,TRBD1,TGCGCCAGCAGCCAGGGTACCGGGACAGGGCTCCTTCTGTACTTC,CASSQGTGTGLLLYF
NA,TRBJ1-1,TRBV9,NA,TGTGCCAGCAGCGAGACAGGATACACTGAAGCTTTCTTT,CASSETGYTEAFF
NA,TRBJ1-5,TRBV6-4,NA,TGTGCCAGCAGAGTCAGACAGTTTCAGCCCCAGCATTTT,CASRVRQFQPQHF
NA,TRBJ1-5,TRBV6-1,NA,TGTGCCAGCAGTGTAGGGACGGGTAATCAGCCCCAGCATTTT,CASSVGTGNQPQHF